These 11 T cell receptor beta chains came from one sample sequenced in a study of PD-1 blockade in classical Hodgkin lymphoma. In every patient, relapse followed autologous stem cell transplantation, while exposure to brentuximab vedotin differed. The protocol was immunoSEQ multiplex PCR, while the TCRdb copy is restricted to in-frame clones and leaves out a portion. Among 43,000 or so clones listed, about three quarters were seen once. Sequencing was performed on peripheral blood mononuclear cells (PBMCs), taken at baseline. The receptors here all came from a human donor with classical Hodgkin lymphoma.

The rearrangement links TRBV28 to TRBJ1-1; D might be TRBD1 (5 bases). The V and J ends lost 2 bases and 1 base respectively, with 14 bases between them. The germline CDR1 and CDR2 sequences are MDHEN and SYDVKM. The CDR3 has 16 amino acids. Here the CDR3 reads CASSLPYRITNTEAFF. CDR3 DNA sequence: TGTGCCAGCAGTTTACCCTACAGGATTACGAACACTGAAGCTTTCTTT.

This clone has just a few counts. The chain employs TRBV11-2 and TRBJ1-1; D uncertain. The germline gives CDR1 SGHAT, CDR2 FQNNGV. V gave up 2 bases and J gave up 0 bases, with 13 bases separating them. CDR3 size: 16 residues. The DNA of the CDR3 is TGTGCCAGCAGCTTAAGGCAGGACTACATGAACACTGAAGCTTTCTTT. This encodes CASSLRQDYMNTEAFF.

This clone was detected only a few times. The CDR3: CASSLWAENTEAFF. In nucleotides, the CDR3 is TGCGCCAGCAGTCTTTGGGCCGAGAACACTGAAGCTTTCTTT. V is TRBV4-1 and J is TRBJ1-1, with unresolved D. The CDR3 contains 14 residues. With 6 bases removed from V and 1 base from J, the gap between germline ends came to 12 bases. Germline V gene data show CDR1 as MGHRA and CDR2 as YSYEKL.

About this clone itself: The junction does not match germline at one end; this may be a read error. The chain joins TRBV7-7 to TRBJ2-1; perhaps TRBD1 as D (6 bases). This CDR3 is built from 15 residues. Germline CDR1 SSHAT, CDR2 FNYEAQ (reference sequence). The CDR3 DNA reads as TGTGCTAGCAGCCTCGACAGGAGCTCCTACAATGAGCAGTTCTTC. This sequence encodes CASSLDRSSYNEQFF.

This chain connects TRBV7-3 to TRBJ1-2; 10 nucleotides line up with TRBD1. The CDR3 is 14 amino acids. Germline V gives CDR1 SGHTA, CDR2 FQGTGA. J gave up 3 bases and V 5 bases, and 3 bases lay outside the gene matches. CDR3 nucleotide sequence: TGTGCCAGCAGCCCCGGGACAGGGGACTATGGCTACACCTTC. It specifies CASSPGTGDYGYTF.

This clone came up a few times. V gene TRBV5-4 combines with J gene TRBJ2-1; TRBD2 matches at 10 bases. V was clipped by 2 bases and J by 2 bases; unmatched bases: 4. Germline V CDR1 and CDR2: SGHNT, YYREEE (reference sequence). CDR3 length: 16 residues. The CDR3 coding sequence is TGTGCCAGCAGCTTTGGCAGCGGGAGGGCCTACAATGAGCAGTTCTTC. Its translation: CASSFGSGRAYNEQFF.

This rearrangement joins TRBV2 to TRBJ1-3; D uncertain. This CDR3 has 14 amino acids. Trimming shortened V by 4 bases and J by 2 bases, and 9 bases separated the two germline ends. Germline V gives CDR1 SNHLY, CDR2 FYNNEI. The CDR3 sequence: CASSGLRTGNTIYF. The CDR3 region has the DNA TGTGCCAGCAGTGGACTAAGGACTGGAAACACCATATATTTT.

The chain carries TRBV11-2 and TRBJ2-1, with D perhaps matching TRBD1 or TRBD2 (5 bases each). Germline V gene sequence: CDR1 SGHAT, CDR2 FQNNGV. V shed 3 bases and J shed 1 base, with 13 bases lying between them. The CDR3 extends over 16 amino acids. CDR3 loop: CASSFRDVVSYNEQFF. Here the CDR3 DNA reads TGTGCCAGCAGCTTCCGGGACGTAGTTTCCTACAATGAGCAGTTCTTC.

The rearrangement links TRBV2 to TRBJ2-7; no firm D call. The V gene lost 6 bases and the J gene lost 7 bases, with 10 bases spanning the gap. Germline V CDR1 and CDR2: SNHLY, FYNNEI. This CDR3 region has 11 residues. The DNA of the CDR3 is TGTGCCAGCAGGCTTGCGAGGGAGCAGTACTTC. This gives the protein CASRLAREQYF. Drawing the rest from reference TRBV2 and TRBJ2-7, the complete variable domain is EPEVTQTPSHQVTQMGQEVILRCVPISNHLYFYWYRQILGQKVEFLVSFYNNEISEKSEIFDDQFSVERPDGSNFTLKIRSTKLEDSAMYFCASRLAREQYFGPGTRLTVT.

V and J are TRBV28 and TRBJ1-6; TRBD1 is a possible D gene (6 bases). The CDR3 sequence is 16 residues long. Per germline, CDR1 MDHEN and CDR2 SYDVKM. Trimming stripped 0 bases from V and 8 bases from J, with 14 bases between. CDR3 bases: TGTGCCAGCAGTTTATGGCGGGGGGCAGGGGATTCACCCCTCCACTTT. Translating it yields CASSLWRGAGDSPLHF.

This chain connects TRBV5-1 to TRBJ1-1; the D is unclear. The CDR3 length is 14 residues. CDR1 and CDR2 (germline): SGHRS, YFSETQ. V lost 7 bases and J lost 0, with 13 bases in between. CDR3 nucleotide sequence: TGCGCCAGCGGGTCAGGTATATTGAACACTGAAGCTTTCTTT. It translates to CASGSGILNTEAFF.